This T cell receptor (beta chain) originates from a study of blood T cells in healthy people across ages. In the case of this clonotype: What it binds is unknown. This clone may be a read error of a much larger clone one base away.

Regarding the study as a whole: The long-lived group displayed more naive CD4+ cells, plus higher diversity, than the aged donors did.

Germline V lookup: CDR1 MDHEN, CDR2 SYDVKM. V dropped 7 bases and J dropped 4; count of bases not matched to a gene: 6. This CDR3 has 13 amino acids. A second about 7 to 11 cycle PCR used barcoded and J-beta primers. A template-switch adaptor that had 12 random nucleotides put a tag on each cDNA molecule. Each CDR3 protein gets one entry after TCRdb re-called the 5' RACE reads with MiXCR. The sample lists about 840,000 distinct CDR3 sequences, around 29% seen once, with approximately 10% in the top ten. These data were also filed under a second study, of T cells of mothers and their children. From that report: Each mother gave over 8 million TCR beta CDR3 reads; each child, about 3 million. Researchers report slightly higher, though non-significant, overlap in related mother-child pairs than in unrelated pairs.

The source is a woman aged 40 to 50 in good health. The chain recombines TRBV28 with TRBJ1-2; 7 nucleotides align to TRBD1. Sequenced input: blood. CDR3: CASILTGSYGYTF. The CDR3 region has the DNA TGTGCCAGCATCCTGACAGGGAGCTATGGCTACACCTTC.